The 14 T cell receptor beta chains below all came from one sample that was sequenced in a study of blood T cell repertoires in COVID-19. Profiled with immunoSEQ multiplex PCR; TCRdb holds only in-frame clones, not every one. This sample has nearly 95,000 clones, with 87% found just once. Sequencing used peripheral blood. The receptor set was obtained from a woman over 75 with acute or convalescent COVID-19.

The chain carries TRBV15 and TRBJ2-2; the match to TRBD2 covers 14 bases. The CDR3 contains 17 residues. Germline values: CDR1 LNHNV, CDR2 YYDKDF (reference sequence). Losses at the gene ends were 5 bases for V and 8 bases for J; bases not matched to a gene: 10. CDR3 DNA sequence: TGTGCCACCAGCGAACCAGGGACTAGCGGGAGTGGGGGGGAGCTGTTTTTT. It yields the protein CATSEPGTSGSGGELFF. Full variable domain (remainder filled in from reference TRBV15 and TRBJ2-2): DAMVIQNPRYQVTQFGKPVTLSCSQTLNHNVMYWYQQKSSQAPKLLFHYYDKDFNNEADTPDNFQSRRPNTSFCFLDIRSPGLGDTAMYLCATSEPGTSGSGGELFFGEGSRLTVL.

The chain links TRBV9 to TRBJ2-1, with 8 bases identical to TRBD1. The CDR3 covers 14 residues. V lost 5 bases, J lost 3 bases, and 4 bases stayed unmatched. Germline assignment: CDR1 SGDLS and CDR2 YYNGEE. The CDR3 loop reads CASSADRGYNEQFF. The CDR3 DNA reads as TGTGCCAGCAGTGCCGACAGGGGCTACAATGAGCAGTTCTTC.

The chain joins TRBV5-8 to TRBJ2-1; TRBD2 matches at 14 bases. Trimming took 3 bases from V and 10 from J; bases not matched to a gene: 3. The germline V gene has CDR1 SGHTS and CDR2 YDEGEE. The CDR3 sequence is 14 residues long. The CDR3 region has the DNA TGTGCCAGCAGCTCTGGACTAGCGGGAGGCGAGCAGTTCTTC. It codes for CASSSGLAGGEQFF.

This clone was counted only a few times. V gene TRBV6-5 combines with J gene TRBJ2-5; 7 bases align to TRBD2. This CDR3 comprises 14 residues. Germline CDR1 is MNHEY and CDR2 is SVGAGI. The V segment lost 2 bases and the J segment 1 base; nucleotides outside the gene matches: 1. CDR3 in DNA: TGTGCCAGCAGTTACGGGGGGGTCCAAGAGACCCAGTACTTC. It translates to CASSYGGVQETQYF.

This clone was recorded a few times. The CDR3: CASSRGRFNSPLHF. In nucleotides, the CDR3 is TGTGCCAGCAGCCGAGGGAGGTTTAATTCACCCCTCCACTTT. The genes are TRBV6-2 or TRBV6-3 and TRBJ1-6; D not certain. Trimming took 6 bases from V and 6 from J, leaving 12 bases between them. Germline lookup yields CDR1 MNHEY and CDR2 SVGEGT. The CDR3 runs 14 residues.

This rearrangement joins TRBV19 to TRBJ2-1, with 7 bases that match TRBD2. In germline, CDR1 is LNHDA, CDR2 SQIVND (reference sequence). V lost 0 bases to trimming and J lost 1 base; unmatched junction nucleotides: 3. This CDR3 region has 16 residues. CDR3 sequence: CASSIDQAGSYNEQFF. The CDR3 DNA is TGTGCCAGTAGTATAGATCAAGCGGGATCCTACAATGAGCAGTTCTTC.

The gene calls are TRBV10-2 and TRBJ2-7; 7 positions match TRBD2. The CDR3 is 14 amino acids. CDR1 is WSHSY and CDR2 is SAAADI in the germline V gene. The junction had 6 bases not matched to a gene; V was cut back by 7 bases and J by 0 bases. DNA for the CDR3: TGCGCCAGCAAGGTGGGCGGGAGCTCCTACGAGCAGTACTTC. It yields the protein CASKVGGSSYEQYF.

The CDR3 loop reads CASSSQGNTIYF. CDR3 sequence (DNA): TGTGCCAGCAGCTCACAGGGAAACACCATATATTTT. The rearrangement joins TRBV7-8 to TRBJ1-3; D unclear. Trimming took 4 bases from V and 4 from J, leaving 5 bases between them. Germline values: CDR1 SGHVS, CDR2 FQNEAQ. This CDR3 is built from 12 residues.

The CDR3 region has the DNA TGCGCCAGCAGCCCTCAGGCCACCGGGACAGGGGCGACAGATACGCAGTATTTT. It specifies CASSPQATGTGATDTQYF. The rearrangement uses TRBV5-1 and TRBJ2-3; 10 nucleotides align to TRBD1. J lost 3 bases, V lost 4 bases, and 14 bases had no gene match. This CDR3 has 18 amino acids. CDR1 and CDR2 (germline): SGHRS, YFSETQ.

The chain couples TRBV4-1 to TRBJ2-5, with TRBD2 identical over 10 bases. Germline V gene lookup returns CDR1 MGHRA and CDR2 YSYEKL. This CDR3 spans 17 amino acids. V shed 0 bases, J shed 3 bases, and the junction held 7 bases outside the gene matches. Here the CDR3 reads CASSQDPGLAEEETQYF. The CDR3 DNA reads TGCGCCAGCAGCCAAGATCCCGGACTAGCGGAGGAAGAGACCCAGTACTTC.

The rearrangement uses TRBV7-2 and TRBJ1-2; possible D gene TRBD1, 5 bases. This CDR3 comprises 15 residues. Germline CDR1 SGHTA, CDR2 FQGNSA. V dropped 1 base and J dropped 3 bases, with 12 bases sitting between them. CDR3: CASSLDGGDDYGYTF. The CDR3, as DNA: TGTGCCAGCAGCTTAGACGGGGGAGATGACTATGGCTACACCTTC.

The rearrangement links TRBV7-2 to TRBJ2-2; tentative D call: TRBD1 (6 bases). Per germline, CDR1 SGHTA and CDR2 FQGNSA. The CDR3 has 15 residues. Trimming took 4 bases from V and 3 from J, leaving 12 bases between them. CDR3 DNA: TGTGCCAGCAGCTCCCAGGGGAGTGACACCGGGGAGCTGTTTTTT. Amino acid sequence: CASSSQGSDTGELFF.

The rearrangement uses TRBV19 and TRBJ2-3, with D perhaps matching TRBD1 (6 bases). V shed 5 bases and J shed 3 bases, with 18 bases lying between them. Germline CDR1 LNHDA, CDR2 SQIVND (reference sequence). This CDR3 comprises 16 residues. CDR3 protein: CASSSQGMVGTDTQYF. The CDR3 DNA follows: TGTGCCAGTAGTTCCCAGGGGATGGTCGGGACAGATACGCAGTATTTT.

The chain couples TRBV5-6 to TRBJ2-5; 10 bases map to TRBD2. Germline-derived CDR1 and CDR2 are SGHDT and YYEEEE. V dropped 4 bases and J dropped 5; count of bases not matched to a gene: 11. There are 16 residues in the CDR3. The CDR3 DNA sequence: TGTGCCAGCAGCCCCCTTCTAGCGGGAGAATCTGAGACCCAGTACTTC. It codes for CASSPLLAGESETQYF.